The clone carrying this TCR delta chain ranks as large. Its antigen is still unknown. TCRdb processed the RT-PCR reads again with the CATT caller. The data show some 1,000 delta-chain clones, with around 8% seen just once and around 10% held by the top ten. Germline CDR1 and CDR2: GEAIGNYY and EKD. The trim removed 5 bases at V and 4 bases at J, leaving 15 bases unmatched. The CDR3 totals 16 residues. This sample was included in a study of gammadelta T cells in human blood. Study results and caveats: Microbial exposure appeared to drive polyclonal γδ T cell expansion after birth.

The TCR sequence derives from a human donor. The specimen sequenced was non-Vgamma9Vdelta2 gamma-delta T cells from adult blood. This chain joins TRDV2 and TRDJ1; 7 nucleotides align to TRDD3. The CDR3 here is CACVVRYWGPDDKLIF. The CDR3 DNA reads TGTGCCTGTGTTGTCCGTTACTGGGGTCCGGACGATAAACTCATCTTT.